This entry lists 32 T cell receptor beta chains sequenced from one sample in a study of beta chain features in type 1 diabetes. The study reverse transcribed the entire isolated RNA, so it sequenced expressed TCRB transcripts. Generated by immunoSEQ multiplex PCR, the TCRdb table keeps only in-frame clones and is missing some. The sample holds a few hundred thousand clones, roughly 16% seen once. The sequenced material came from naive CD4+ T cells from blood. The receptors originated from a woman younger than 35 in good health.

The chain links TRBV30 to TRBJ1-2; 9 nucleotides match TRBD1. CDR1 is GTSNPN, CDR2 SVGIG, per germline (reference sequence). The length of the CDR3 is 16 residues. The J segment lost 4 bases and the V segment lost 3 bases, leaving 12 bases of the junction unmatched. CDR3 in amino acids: CAWRSSGTGSGYGYTF. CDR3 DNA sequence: TGTGCCTGGAGATCCTCCGGGACAGGGTCTGGCTATGGCTACACCTTC.

The CDR3 coding sequence is TGTGCCAGCAGCGACCAGTGGGAGGGGACAGATACGCAGTATTTT. Its protein is CASSDQWEGTDTQYF. The chain couples TRBV9 to TRBJ2-3, with TRBD2 identical over 7 bases. Per the germline V gene, CDR1 is SGDLS and CDR2 is YYNGEE. Trimming cost V 3 bases and J 3 bases; bases outside gene matches: 7. This CDR3 is 15 amino acids long.

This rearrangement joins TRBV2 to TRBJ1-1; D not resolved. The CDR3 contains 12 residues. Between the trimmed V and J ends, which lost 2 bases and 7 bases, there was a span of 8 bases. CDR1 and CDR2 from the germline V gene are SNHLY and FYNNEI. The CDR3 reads CASSEHGVEAFF. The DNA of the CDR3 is TGTGCCAGCAGTGAACACGGGGTTGAAGCTTTCTTT. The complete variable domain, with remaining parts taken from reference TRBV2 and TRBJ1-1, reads EPEVTQTPSHQVTQMGQEVILRCVPISNHLYFYWYRQILGQKVEFLVSFYNNEISEKSEIFDDQFSVERPDGSNFTLKIRSTKLEDSAMYFCASSEHGVEAFFGQGTRLTVV.

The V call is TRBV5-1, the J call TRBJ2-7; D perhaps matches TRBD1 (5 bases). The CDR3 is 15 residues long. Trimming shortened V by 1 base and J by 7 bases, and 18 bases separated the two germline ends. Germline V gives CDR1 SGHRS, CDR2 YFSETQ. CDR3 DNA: TGCGCCAGCAGCTTGAGTAGGACACCCTCTGGAGAGCAGTACTTC. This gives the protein CASSLSRTPSGEQYF. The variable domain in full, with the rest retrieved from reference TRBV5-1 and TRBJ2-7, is KAGVTQTPRYLIKTRGQQVTLSCSPISGHRSVSWYQQTPGQGLQFLFEYFSETQRNKGNFPGRFSGRQFSNSRSEMNVSTLELGDSALYLCASSLSRTPSGEQYFGPGTRLTVT.

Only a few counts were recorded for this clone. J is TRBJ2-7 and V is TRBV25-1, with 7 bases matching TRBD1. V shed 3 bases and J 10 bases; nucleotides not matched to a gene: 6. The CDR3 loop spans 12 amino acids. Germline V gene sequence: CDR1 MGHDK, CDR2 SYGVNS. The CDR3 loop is CASSERQGKQYF. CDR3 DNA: TGTGCCAGCAGTGAGAGACAGGGCAAACAGTACTTC.

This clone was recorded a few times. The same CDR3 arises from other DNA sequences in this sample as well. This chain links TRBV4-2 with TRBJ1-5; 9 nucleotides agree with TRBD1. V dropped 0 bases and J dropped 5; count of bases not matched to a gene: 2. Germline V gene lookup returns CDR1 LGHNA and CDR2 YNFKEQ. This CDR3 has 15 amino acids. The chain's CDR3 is CASSQEGQGHQPQHF. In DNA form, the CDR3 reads TGTGCCAGCAGCCAAGAGGGACAGGGCCATCAGCCCCAGCATTTT.

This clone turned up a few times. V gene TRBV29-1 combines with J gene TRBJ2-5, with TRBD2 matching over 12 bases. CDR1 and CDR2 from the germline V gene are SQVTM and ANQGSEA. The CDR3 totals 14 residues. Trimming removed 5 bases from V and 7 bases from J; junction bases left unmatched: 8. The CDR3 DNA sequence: TGCAGCGTTACGACTAGCGGGAGACTTGGGACCCAGTACTTC. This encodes CSVTTSGRLGTQYF. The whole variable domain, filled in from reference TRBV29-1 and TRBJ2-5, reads SAVISQKPSRDICQRGTSLTIQCQVDSQVTMMFWYRQQPGQSLTLIATANQGSEATYESGFVIDKFPISRPNLTFSTLTVSNMSPEDSSIYLCSVTTSGRLGTQYFGPGTRLLVL.

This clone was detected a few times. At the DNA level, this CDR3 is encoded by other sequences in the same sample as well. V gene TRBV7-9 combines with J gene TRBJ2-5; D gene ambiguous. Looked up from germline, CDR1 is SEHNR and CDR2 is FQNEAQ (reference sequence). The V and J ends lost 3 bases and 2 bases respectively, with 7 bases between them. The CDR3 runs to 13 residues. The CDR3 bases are TGTGCCAGCAGCTTTGGGCTGCAAGAGACCCAGTACTTC. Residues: CASSFGLQETQYF.

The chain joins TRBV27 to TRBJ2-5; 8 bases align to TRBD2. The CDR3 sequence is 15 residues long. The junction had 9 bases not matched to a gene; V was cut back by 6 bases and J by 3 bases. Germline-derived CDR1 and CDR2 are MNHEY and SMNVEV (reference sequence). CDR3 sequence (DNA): TGTGCCAGCAGCTGGGGGCTAGCGGGTAAAGAGACCCAGTACTTC. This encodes CASSWGLAGKETQYF.

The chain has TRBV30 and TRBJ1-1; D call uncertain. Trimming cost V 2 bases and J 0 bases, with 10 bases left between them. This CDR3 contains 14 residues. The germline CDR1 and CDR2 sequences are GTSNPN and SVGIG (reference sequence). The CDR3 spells CAWSFSTVNTEAFF. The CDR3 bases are TGTGCCTGGAGTTTTTCAACAGTGAACACTGAAGCTTTCTTT.

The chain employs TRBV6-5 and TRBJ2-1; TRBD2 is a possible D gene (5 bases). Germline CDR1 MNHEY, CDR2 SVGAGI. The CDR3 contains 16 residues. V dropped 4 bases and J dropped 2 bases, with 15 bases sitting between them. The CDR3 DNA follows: TGTGCCAGCAGTTCCCTCTCGGTAGCGCCCTACAATGAGCAGTTCTTC. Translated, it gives CASSSLSVAPYNEQFF.

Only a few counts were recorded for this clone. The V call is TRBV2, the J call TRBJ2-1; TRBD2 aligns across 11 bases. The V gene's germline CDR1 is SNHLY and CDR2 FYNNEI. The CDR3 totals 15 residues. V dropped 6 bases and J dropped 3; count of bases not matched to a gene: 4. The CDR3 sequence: CASRGTSGYYNEQFF. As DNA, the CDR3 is TGTGCCAGCAGAGGGACTAGCGGATACTACAATGAGCAGTTCTTC.

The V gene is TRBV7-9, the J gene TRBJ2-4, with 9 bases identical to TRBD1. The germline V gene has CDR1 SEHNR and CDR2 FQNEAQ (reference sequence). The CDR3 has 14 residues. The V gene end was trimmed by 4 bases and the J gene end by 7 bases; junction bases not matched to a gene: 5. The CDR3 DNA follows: TGTGCCAGCAGCTCGTCCGGACAGGGGAACATTCAGTACTTC. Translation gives CASSSSGQGNIQYF.

The DNA for the CDR3 is TGTGCCAGCAGTGACTCGAGGTCCGGGGAGCTGTTTTTT. Amino acids: CASSDSRSGELFF. The chain is built from TRBV6-4 and TRBJ2-2, with unresolved D. The CDR3 runs to 13 residues. The ends were cut back, 0 bases at V and 6 bases at J, with 5 bases in the middle. Germline V gene data show CDR1 as MRHNA and CDR2 as SNTAGT.

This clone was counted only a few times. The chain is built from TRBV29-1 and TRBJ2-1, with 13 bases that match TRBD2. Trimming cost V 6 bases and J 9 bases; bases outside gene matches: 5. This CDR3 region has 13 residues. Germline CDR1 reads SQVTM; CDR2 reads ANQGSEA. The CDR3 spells CSVAGTSGTEQFF. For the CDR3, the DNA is TGCAGCGTGGCCGGGACTAGCGGGACTGAGCAGTTCTTC.

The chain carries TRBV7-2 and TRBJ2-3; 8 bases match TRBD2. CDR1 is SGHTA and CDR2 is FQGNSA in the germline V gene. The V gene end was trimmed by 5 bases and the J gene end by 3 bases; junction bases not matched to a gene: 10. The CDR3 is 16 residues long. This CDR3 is CASSPTPGRATDTQYF. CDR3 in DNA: TGTGCCAGCAGCCCGACTCCCGGGAGGGCTACAGATACGCAGTATTTT.

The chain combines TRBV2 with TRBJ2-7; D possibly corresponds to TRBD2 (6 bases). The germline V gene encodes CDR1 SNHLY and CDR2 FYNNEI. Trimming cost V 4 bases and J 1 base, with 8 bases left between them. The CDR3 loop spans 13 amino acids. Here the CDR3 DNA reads TGTGCCAGCAGTGGGGACTGGTCCTACGAGCAGTACTTC. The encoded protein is CASSGDWSYEQYF.

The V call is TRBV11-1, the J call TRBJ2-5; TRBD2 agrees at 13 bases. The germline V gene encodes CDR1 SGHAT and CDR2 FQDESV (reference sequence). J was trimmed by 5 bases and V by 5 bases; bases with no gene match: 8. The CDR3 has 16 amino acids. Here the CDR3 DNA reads TGTGCCAGCAGCCCCGACGGACTAGCGGGAGATGAGACCCAGTACTTC. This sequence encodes CASSPDGLAGDETQYF.

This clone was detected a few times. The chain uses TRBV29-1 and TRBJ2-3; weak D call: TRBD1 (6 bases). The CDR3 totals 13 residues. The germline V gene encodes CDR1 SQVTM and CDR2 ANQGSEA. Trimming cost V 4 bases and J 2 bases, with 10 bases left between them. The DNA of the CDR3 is TGCAGCGTTGCAGGGGAAAACACAGATACGCAGTATTTT. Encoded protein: CSVAGENTDTQYF.

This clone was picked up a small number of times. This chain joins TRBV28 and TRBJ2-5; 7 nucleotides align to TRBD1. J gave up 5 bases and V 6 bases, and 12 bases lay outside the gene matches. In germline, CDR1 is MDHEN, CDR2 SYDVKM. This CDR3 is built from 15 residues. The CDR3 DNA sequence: TGTGCCAGCAGGGCACGGACAGGACTCACGGAGACCCAGTACTTC. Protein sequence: CASRARTGLTETQYF. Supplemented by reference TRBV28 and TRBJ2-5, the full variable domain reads DVKVTQSSRYLVKRTGEKVFLECVQDMDHENMFWYRQDPGLGLRLIYFSYDVKMKEKGDIPEGYSVSREKKERFSLILESASTNQTSMYLCASRARTGLTETQYFGPGTRLLVL.

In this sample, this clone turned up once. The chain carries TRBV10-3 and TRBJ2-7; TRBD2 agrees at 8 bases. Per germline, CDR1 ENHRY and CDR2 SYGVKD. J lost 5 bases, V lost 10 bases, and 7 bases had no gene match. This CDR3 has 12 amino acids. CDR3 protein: CATGGSADEQYF. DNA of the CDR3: TGTGCCACGGGAGGGTCGGCGGACGAGCAGTACTTC.

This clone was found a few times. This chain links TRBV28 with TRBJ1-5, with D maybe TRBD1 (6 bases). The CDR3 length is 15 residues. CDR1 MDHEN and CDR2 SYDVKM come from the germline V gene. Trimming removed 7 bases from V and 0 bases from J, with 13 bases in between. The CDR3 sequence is CASTETGLSNQPQHF. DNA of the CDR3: TGTGCCAGCACGGAGACAGGTCTTAGCAATCAGCCCCAGCATTTT.

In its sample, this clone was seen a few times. The CDR3, as DNA: TGCGCCAGCAGCTGGGACACGAACCAAGAGACCCAGTACTTC. Amino acid sequence: CASSWDTNQETQYF. The gene calls are TRBV5-1 and TRBJ2-5; a possible D gene is TRBD1 (6 bases). This CDR3 is 14 amino acids long. Germline V gene data show CDR1 as SGHRS and CDR2 as YFSETQ. With 3 bases removed from V and 0 bases from J, the gap between germline ends came to 9 bases.

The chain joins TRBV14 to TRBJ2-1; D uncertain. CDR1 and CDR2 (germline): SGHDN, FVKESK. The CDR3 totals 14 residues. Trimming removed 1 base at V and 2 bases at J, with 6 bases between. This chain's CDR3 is CASSQAAAYNEQFF. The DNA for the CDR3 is TGTGCCAGCAGCCAAGCCGCGGCCTACAATGAGCAGTTCTTC.

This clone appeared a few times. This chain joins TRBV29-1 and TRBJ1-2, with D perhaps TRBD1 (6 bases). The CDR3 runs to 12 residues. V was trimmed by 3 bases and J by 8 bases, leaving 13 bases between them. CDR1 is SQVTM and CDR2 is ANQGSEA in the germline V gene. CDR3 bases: TGCAGCGTTGAGGAAGGGGGTGACGGCTACACCTTC. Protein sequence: CSVEEGGDGYTF.

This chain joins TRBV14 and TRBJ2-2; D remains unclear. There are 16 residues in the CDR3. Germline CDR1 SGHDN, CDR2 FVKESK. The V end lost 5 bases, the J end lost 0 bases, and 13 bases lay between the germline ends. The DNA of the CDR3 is TGTGCCAGCAGCGTAGTCCCGGTCTCGAACACCGGGGAGCTGTTTTTT. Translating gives CASSVVPVSNTGELFF.

The CDR3 sequence is CASSNWTGITDTQYF. The CDR3, as DNA: TGTGCCAGCAGCAACTGGACAGGGATCACAGATACGCAGTATTTT. This rearrangement joins TRBV11-2 to TRBJ2-3; 8 bases fit TRBD1. This CDR3 spans 15 amino acids. Germline assignment: CDR1 SGHAT and CDR2 FQNNGV. Trimming at V came to 5 bases and at J to 2 bases, leaving 6 bases not matched to a gene.

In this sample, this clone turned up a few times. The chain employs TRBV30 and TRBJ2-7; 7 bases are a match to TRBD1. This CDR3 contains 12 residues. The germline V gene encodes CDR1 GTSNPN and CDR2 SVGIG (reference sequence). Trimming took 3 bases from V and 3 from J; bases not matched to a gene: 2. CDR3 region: CAWRGDSYEQYF. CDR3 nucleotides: TGTGCCTGGAGGGGGGACAGCTACGAGCAGTACTTC.

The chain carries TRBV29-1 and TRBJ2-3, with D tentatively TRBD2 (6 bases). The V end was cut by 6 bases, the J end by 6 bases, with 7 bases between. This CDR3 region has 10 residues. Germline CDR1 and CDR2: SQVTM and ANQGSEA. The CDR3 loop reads CSVGRDTQYF. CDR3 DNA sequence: TGCAGCGTGGGGAGGGATACGCAGTATTTT.

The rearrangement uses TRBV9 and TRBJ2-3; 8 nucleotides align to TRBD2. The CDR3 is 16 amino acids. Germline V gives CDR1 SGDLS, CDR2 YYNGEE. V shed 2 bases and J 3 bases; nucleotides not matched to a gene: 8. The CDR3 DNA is TGTGCCAGCAGCGTCCGGACTAGCCCCGGGACAGATACGCAGTATTTT. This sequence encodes CASSVRTSPGTDTQYF. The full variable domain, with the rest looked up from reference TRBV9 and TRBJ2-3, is DSGVTQTPKHLITATGQRVTLRCSPRSGDLSVYWYQQSLDQGLQFLIQYYNGEERAKGNILERFSAQQFPDLHSELNLSSLELGDSALYFCASSVRTSPGTDTQYFGPGTRLTVL.

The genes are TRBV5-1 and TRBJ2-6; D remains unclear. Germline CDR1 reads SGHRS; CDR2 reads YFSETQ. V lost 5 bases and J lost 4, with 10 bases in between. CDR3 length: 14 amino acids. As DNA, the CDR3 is TGCGCCAGCAGTTCCACTCTGGGGGCCAACGTCCTGACTTTC. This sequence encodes CASSSTLGANVLTF.

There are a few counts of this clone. CDR3 residues: CASSRTSGETQETQYF. The CDR3 region has the DNA TGCGCCAGCAGCCGGACTAGCGGAGAAACCCAAGAGACCCAGTACTTC. This chain connects TRBV4-1 to TRBJ2-5; 10 nucleotides line up with TRBD2. The germline CDR1 and CDR2 sequences are MGHRA and YSYEKL. The V segment lost 4 bases and the J segment 1 base; nucleotides outside the gene matches: 6. This CDR3 is 16 amino acids long.